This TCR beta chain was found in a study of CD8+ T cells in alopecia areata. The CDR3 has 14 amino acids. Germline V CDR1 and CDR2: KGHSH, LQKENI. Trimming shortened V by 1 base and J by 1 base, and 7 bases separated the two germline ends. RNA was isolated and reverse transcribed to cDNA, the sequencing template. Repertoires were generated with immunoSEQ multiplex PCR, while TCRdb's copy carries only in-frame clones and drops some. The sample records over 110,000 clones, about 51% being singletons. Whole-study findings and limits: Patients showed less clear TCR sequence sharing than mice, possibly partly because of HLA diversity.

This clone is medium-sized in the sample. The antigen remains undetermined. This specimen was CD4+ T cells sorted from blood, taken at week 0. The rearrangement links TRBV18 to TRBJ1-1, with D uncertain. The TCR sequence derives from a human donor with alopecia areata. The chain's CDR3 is CASSPLAENTEAFF. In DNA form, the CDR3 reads TGTGCCAGCTCACCACTGGCAGAGAACACTGAAGCTTTCTTT. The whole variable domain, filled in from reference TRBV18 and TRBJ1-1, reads NAGVMQNPRHLVRRRGQEARLRCSPMKGHSHVYWYRQLPEEGLKFMVYLQKENIIDESGMPKERFSAEFPKEGPSILRIQQVVRGDSAAYFCASSPLAENTEAFFGQGTRLTVV.